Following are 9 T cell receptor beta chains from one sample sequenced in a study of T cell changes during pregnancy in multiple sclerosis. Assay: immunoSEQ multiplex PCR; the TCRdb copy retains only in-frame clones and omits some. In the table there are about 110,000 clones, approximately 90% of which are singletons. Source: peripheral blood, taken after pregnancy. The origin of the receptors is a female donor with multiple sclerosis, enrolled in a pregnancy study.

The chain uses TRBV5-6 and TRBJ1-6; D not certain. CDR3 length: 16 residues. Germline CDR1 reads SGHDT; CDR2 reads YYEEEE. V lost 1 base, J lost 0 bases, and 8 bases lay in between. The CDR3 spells CASSLSSSSYNSPLHF. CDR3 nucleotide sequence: TGTGCCAGCAGCTTGTCTTCCAGCTCCTATAATTCACCCCTCCACTTT.

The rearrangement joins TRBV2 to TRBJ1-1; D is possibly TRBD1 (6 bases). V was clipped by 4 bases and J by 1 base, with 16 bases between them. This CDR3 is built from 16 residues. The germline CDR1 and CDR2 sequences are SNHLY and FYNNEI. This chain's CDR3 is CASSVQGTIPNTEAFF. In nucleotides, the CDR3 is TGTGCCAGCAGTGTCCAGGGGACGATACCGAACACTGAAGCTTTCTTT.

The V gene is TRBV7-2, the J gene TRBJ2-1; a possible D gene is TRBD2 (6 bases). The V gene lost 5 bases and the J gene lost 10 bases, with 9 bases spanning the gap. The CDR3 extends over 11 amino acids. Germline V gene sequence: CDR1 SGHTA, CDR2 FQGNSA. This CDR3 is CASSDRGEQFF. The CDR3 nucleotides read TGTGCCAGCAGCGACCGGGGGGAGCAGTTCTTC.

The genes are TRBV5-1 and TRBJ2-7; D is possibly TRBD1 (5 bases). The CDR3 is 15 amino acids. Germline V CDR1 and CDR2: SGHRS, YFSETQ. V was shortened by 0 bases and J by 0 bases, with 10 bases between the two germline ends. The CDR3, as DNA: TGCGCCAGCAGCTTGGATCCAGGGCTCTCCTACGAGCAGTACTTC. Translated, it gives CASSLDPGLSYEQYF.

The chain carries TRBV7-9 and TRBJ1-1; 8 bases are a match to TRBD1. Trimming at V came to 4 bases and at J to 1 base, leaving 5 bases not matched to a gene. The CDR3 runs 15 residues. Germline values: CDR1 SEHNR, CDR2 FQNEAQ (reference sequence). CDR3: CASSSGQGWNTEAFF. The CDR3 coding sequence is TGTGCCAGCAGCTCCGGACAGGGATGGAACACTGAAGCTTTCTTT.

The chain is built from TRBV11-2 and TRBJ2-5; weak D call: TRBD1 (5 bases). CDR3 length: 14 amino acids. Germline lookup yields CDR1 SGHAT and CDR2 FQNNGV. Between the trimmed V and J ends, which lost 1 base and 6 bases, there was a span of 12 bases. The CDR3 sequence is CASSLVARVKTQYF. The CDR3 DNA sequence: TGTGCCAGCAGCTTAGTCGCCAGGGTGAAGACCCAGTACTTC.

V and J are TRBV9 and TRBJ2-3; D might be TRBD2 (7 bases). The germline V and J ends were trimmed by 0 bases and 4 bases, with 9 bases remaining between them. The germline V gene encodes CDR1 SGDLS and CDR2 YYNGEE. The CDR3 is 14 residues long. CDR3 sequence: CASSVAGGPDTQYF. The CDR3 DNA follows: TGTGCCAGCAGCGTAGCCGGGGGGCCAGATACGCAGTATTTT. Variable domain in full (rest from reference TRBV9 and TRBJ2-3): DSGVTQTPKHLITATGQRVTLRCSPRSGDLSVYWYQQSLDQGLQFLIQYYNGEERAKGNILERFSAQQFPDLHSELNLSSLELGDSALYFCASSVAGGPDTQYFGPGTRLTVL.

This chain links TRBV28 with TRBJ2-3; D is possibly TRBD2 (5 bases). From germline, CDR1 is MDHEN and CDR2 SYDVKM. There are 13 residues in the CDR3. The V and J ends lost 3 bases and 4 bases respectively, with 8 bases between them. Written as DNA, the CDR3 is TGTGCCAGCAGTTTGAACGGGGCAGATACGCAGTATTTT. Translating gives CASSLNGADTQYF.

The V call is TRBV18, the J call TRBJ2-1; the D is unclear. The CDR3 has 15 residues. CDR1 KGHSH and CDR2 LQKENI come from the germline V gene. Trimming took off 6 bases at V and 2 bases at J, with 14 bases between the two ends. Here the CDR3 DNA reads TGTGCCAGCTCCCCCTCCCAACAGACCTACAATGAGCAGTTCTTC. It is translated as CASSPSQQTYNEQFF. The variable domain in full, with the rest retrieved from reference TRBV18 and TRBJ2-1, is NAGVMQNPRHLVRRRGQEARLRCSPMKGHSHVYWYRQLPEEGLKFMVYLQKENIIDESGMPKERFSAEFPKEGPSILRIQQVVRGDSAAYFCASSPSQQTYNEQFFGPGTRLTVL.